One sample yielded the 32 T cell receptor beta chains listed below, sequenced in a study of T cell responses to AZD1222 COVID-19 vaccine. Clones were sequenced by immunoSEQ multiplex PCR, and TCRdb holds only the in-frame ones, with some missing. The repertoire holds fewer than 200,000 clones, with 70% to 90% as singletons. The input for sequencing was peripheral blood, taken 28 days after the second AZD1222 dose. The receptors were gathered from an adult who received the AZD1222 COVID-19 vaccine.

Only one count was recorded for this clone. CDR3 in DNA: TGTGCCAGCAGCCCTTTAAAAGGGGCGTCCAATGAGCAGTTCTTC. This encodes CASSPLKGASNEQFF. The chain links TRBV7-2 to TRBJ2-1; D possibly corresponds to TRBD1 (5 bases). The V and J ends lost 5 bases and 6 bases respectively, with 17 bases between them. The CDR3 has 15 residues. Germline V gene lookup returns CDR1 SGHTA and CDR2 FQGNSA.

The chain links TRBV5-4 to TRBJ1-2, with D possibly matching TRBD1 (5 bases). The CDR3 runs to 15 residues. From germline, CDR1 is SGHNT and CDR2 YYREEE (reference sequence). Deletions cut 5 bases from V and 7 bases from J, with 21 bases between. CDR3 protein: CASSPPRGERTGYTF. The CDR3 region has the DNA TGTGCCAGCAGTCCCCCTAGGGGAGAGAGGACTGGCTACACCTTC.

J is TRBJ2-1 and V is TRBV29-1, with D hard to call. Per germline, CDR1 SQVTM and CDR2 ANQGSEA. The CDR3 spans 14 residues. V was shortened by 7 bases and J by 5 bases, with 18 bases between the two germline ends. The CDR3 sequence: CSALPDKGHNEQFF. The CDR3, as DNA: TGCAGCGCATTGCCCGACAAAGGACACAATGAGCAGTTCTTC.

The CDR3 sequence: CASSLGQDYGYTF. CDR3 in DNA: TGTGCCAGCAGCTTAGGACAGGACTATGGCTACACCTTC. The chain uses TRBV7-2 and TRBJ1-2, with a tentative D call TRBD1 (6 bases). The V end was cut by 1 base, the J end by 3 bases, with 6 bases between. CDR3 length equals 13 residues. Germline-derived CDR1 and CDR2 are SGHTA and FQGNSA. The whole variable domain, remainder taken from reference TRBV7-2 and TRBJ1-2, is GAGVSQSPSNKVTEKGKDVELRCDPISGHTALYWYRQSLGQGLEFLIYFQGNSAPDKSGLPSDRFSAERTGGSVSTLTIQRTQQEDSAVYLCASSLGQDYGYTFGSGTRLTVV.

As for this clone: Other DNA variants within this sample encode the same CDR3. The V and J genes are TRBV9 and TRBJ2-3; D is ambiguous. Looked up from germline, CDR1 is SGDLS and CDR2 is YYNGEE. V lost 3 bases to trimming and J lost 0 bases, with 8 bases between them. This CDR3 is built from 14 residues. The CDR3 sequence is CASSADGSTDTQYF. The CDR3 nucleotides read TGTGCCAGCAGCGCGGACGGGAGCACAGATACGCAGTATTTT.

The chain has TRBV6-6 and TRBJ2-3, with TRBD2 matching 11 bases. Germline V gene sequence: CDR1 MNHNY, CDR2 SVGAGI (reference sequence). The CDR3 has 17 residues. V was clipped by 5 bases and J by 1 base; unmatched bases: 8. This CDR3 is CASSRGLAEPRTDTQYF. The DNA of the CDR3 is TGTGCCAGCAGTCGGGGACTAGCGGAACCTCGCACAGATACGCAGTATTTT.

This chain uses TRBV7-2 with TRBJ1-2; D gene ambiguous. Germline values: CDR1 SGHTA, CDR2 FQGNSA. There are 10 residues in the CDR3. V lost 3 bases to trimming and J lost 7 bases, with 3 bases between them. The CDR3 reads CASSFAGYTF. As DNA, the CDR3 is TGTGCCAGCAGCTTCGCTGGCTACACCTTC.

On this clone itself: The same CDR3 can be traced to other DNA sequences in this sample. This rearrangement joins TRBV5-1 to TRBJ2-3, with 9 nucleotides matching TRBD1. J gave up 5 bases and V 0 bases, and 1 base lay outside the gene matches. Germline V lookup: CDR1 SGHRS, CDR2 YFSETQ. The CDR3 totals 14 residues. The CDR3 nucleotides are TGCGCCAGCAGCTTGGGACAGGGGGTAGATACGCAGTATTTT. Protein: CASSLGQGVDTQYF.

The chain uses TRBV5-1 and TRBJ1-6, with a weak D call TRBD1 (5 bases). The germline V and J ends were trimmed by 0 bases and 6 bases, with 10 bases remaining between them. CDR1 is SGHRS, CDR2 YFSETQ, per germline. CDR3 length: 15 amino acids. DNA for the CDR3: TGCGCCAGCAGCTTGGTGGGACCAGGTAATTCACCCCTCCACTTT. Residues: CASSLVGPGNSPLHF.

With regard to this clone: At the DNA level, this CDR3 is encoded by other sequences in the same sample as well. V usage is TRBV18 and J usage is TRBJ1-1; D remains unclear. The CDR3 runs to 14 residues. Trimming took 3 bases from V and 2 from J, leaving 10 bases between them. Germline V lookup: CDR1 KGHSH, CDR2 LQKENI. CDR3: CASSPPRGNTEAFF. CDR3 nucleotides: TGTGCCAGCTCACCTCCCCGTGGAAACACTGAAGCTTTCTTT.

The CDR3 region has the DNA TGTGCCAGCAGCTTAGGGCCTGGGACAACTGAAGCTTTCTTT. Amino acids: CASSLGPGTTEAFF. The chain uses TRBV7-2 and TRBJ1-1; perhaps TRBD1 as D (6 bases). The germline V gene has CDR1 SGHTA and CDR2 FQGNSA. With 1 base removed from V and 5 bases from J, the gap between germline ends came to 11 bases. The length of the CDR3 is 14 residues.

This chain joins TRBV3-1 (or the pseudogene TRBV3-2) and TRBJ2-5; D possibly matches TRBD1 or TRBD2 (5 bases each). V gave up 3 bases and J gave up 5 bases, with 10 bases separating them. Germline V CDR1 and CDR2: LGHDT, YNNKEL (reference sequence). This CDR3 has 13 residues. The CDR3 loop is CASSQRGGETQYF. CDR3 nucleotides: TGTGCCAGCAGCCAGAGGGGCGGGGAGACCCAGTACTTC.

This chain links TRBV11-2 with TRBJ1-2, with TRBD1 matching over 12 bases. The germline V gene has CDR1 SGHAT and CDR2 FQNNGV. The CDR3 sequence is 15 residues long. The V gene end was trimmed by 1 base and the J gene end by 8 bases; junction bases not matched to a gene: 5. Written as DNA, the CDR3 is TGTGCCAGCAGCTTAGGGGGACAGGGGGCGTTCGGCTACACCTTC. This codes for CASSLGGQGAFGYTF.

On this clone: In the same sample, other DNA sequences code for this CDR3. The chain couples TRBV5-1 to TRBJ1-5, with 8 positions matching TRBD1. The germline gives CDR1 SGHRS, CDR2 YFSETQ. After removal of 0 bases from V and 7 bases from J, the junction contained 3 bases not matched to a gene. The CDR3 contains 14 residues. The CDR3, as DNA: TGCGCCAGCAGCTTGGGTACAGGGGGGCAGCCCCAGCATTTT. Translating it yields CASSLGTGGQPQHF.

This clone has only a few counts. The rearrangement uses TRBV9 and TRBJ1-1; unclear D gene. Trimming pared 4 bases from V and 10 bases from J, leaving 20 bases between. This CDR3 region has 14 residues. The germline CDR1 and CDR2 sequences are SGDLS and YYNGEE. CDR3 nucleotides: TGTGCCAGCAGCCCCCACGGACCAGATGTGAGAGCTTTCTTT. It yields the protein CASSPHGPDVRAFF.

J is TRBJ1-4 and V is TRBV9; D remains ambiguous. V was trimmed by 3 bases and J by 4 bases, leaving 10 bases between them. This CDR3 contains 14 residues. Germline V lookup: CDR1 SGDLS, CDR2 YYNGEE. The chain's CDR3 is CASSASTFNEKLFF. In nucleotides, the CDR3 is TGTGCCAGCAGCGCGAGCACTTTTAATGAAAAACTGTTTTTT.

The rearrangement uses TRBV13 and TRBJ1-3, with D tentatively TRBD1 (5 bases). Trimming removed 5 bases at V and 1 base at J, with 15 bases between. This CDR3 comprises 16 residues. Germline values: CDR1 PRHDT, CDR2 FYEKMQ (reference sequence). CDR3 in amino acids: CASSPSDGTSGNTIYF. CDR3 bases: TGTGCCAGCAGCCCCAGTGACGGGACTTCTGGAAACACCATATATTTT.

This rearrangement joins TRBV30 to TRBJ1-4, with no clear D. Trimming took off 0 bases at V and 8 bases at J, with 16 bases between the two ends. The V gene's germline CDR1 is GTSNPN and CDR2 SVGIG (reference sequence). The CDR3 runs 15 residues. Here the CDR3 reads CAWSVGLGISEKLFF. Here the CDR3 DNA reads TGTGCCTGGAGTGTCGGTTTGGGCATATCGGAAAAACTGTTTTTT.

The gene calls are TRBV13 and TRBJ2-3; D unresolved. Germline V gene lookup returns CDR1 PRHDT and CDR2 FYEKMQ (reference sequence). The CDR3 length is 12 residues. Trimming took 5 bases from V and 1 from J, leaving 4 bases between them. DNA for the CDR3: TGTGCCAGCAGCCCGCGCACAGATACGCAGTATTTT. This codes for CASSPRTDTQYF.

The chain combines TRBV5-8 with TRBJ2-3; TRBD2 might be the D (5 bases). V was clipped by 1 base and J by 1 base, with 7 bases between them. The length of the CDR3 is 14 residues. Germline CDR1 and CDR2: SGHTS and YDEGEE. The CDR3: CASSLRLRTDTQYF. The CDR3 DNA reads TGTGCCAGCAGCTTGCGACTACGCACAGATACGCAGTATTTT.

This chain connects TRBV5-1 to TRBJ1-2; 7 nucleotides agree with TRBD1. From germline, CDR1 is SGHRS and CDR2 YFSETQ. The CDR3 contains 14 residues. V gave up 1 base and J gave up 2 bases; unmatched junction bases: 2. The CDR3 nucleotides are TGCGCCAGCAGCTTGCAACAGGGGAACTATGGCTACACCTTC. The encoded protein is CASSLQQGNYGYTF.

The genes are TRBV5-1 and TRBJ2-7; the match to TRBD1 covers 10 bases. After removal of 0 bases from V and 2 bases from J, the junction contained 5 bases not matched to a gene. Germline CDR1 and CDR2: SGHRS and YFSETQ. This CDR3 is 16 amino acids long. The CDR3, as DNA: TGCGCCAGCAGCTTGGTGGGACAGGGGTCCCCCTACGAGCAGTACTTC. It is translated as CASSLVGQGSPYEQYF.

The gene calls are TRBV5-6 and TRBJ2-7; 9 bases map to TRBD1. Germline trimming cut 4 bases from V and 5 bases from J; bases unmatched to any gene: 7. Germline-derived CDR1 and CDR2 are SGHDT and YYEEEE. The CDR3 consists of 14 residues. The CDR3: CASSPRDRDHEQYF. The CDR3 coding sequence is TGTGCCAGCAGCCCCCGGGACAGGGACCACGAGCAGTACTTC.

V and J are TRBV6-5 and TRBJ1-4, with a weak D call TRBD1 (5 bases). Germline-derived CDR1 and CDR2 are MNHEY and SVGAGI. The CDR3 totals 15 residues. V was trimmed by 6 bases and J by 4 bases, leaving 15 bases between them. The CDR3 region has the DNA TGTGCCAGCAGCTCAGAGGGACTGAATAATGAAAAACTGTTTTTT. It is translated as CASSSEGLNNEKLFF.

This chain uses TRBV19 with TRBJ1-3, with a possible D match to TRBD1 (5 bases). V was clipped by 5 bases and J by 4 bases, with 12 bases between them. This CDR3 spans 14 amino acids. Germline V gene sequence: CDR1 LNHDA, CDR2 SQIVND (reference sequence). The CDR3 DNA follows: TGTGCCAGTAGTCCCGGGGGGACCGGAAACACCATATATTTT. It yields the protein CASSPGGTGNTIYF.

The V gene is TRBV11-2, the J gene TRBJ1-1; the match to TRBD1 covers 7 bases. The J segment lost 2 bases and the V segment lost 2 bases, leaving 8 bases of the junction unmatched. Germline V gene sequence: CDR1 SGHAT, CDR2 FQNNGV. This CDR3 comprises 16 residues. The chain's CDR3 is CASSLSAGGRNTEAFF. The CDR3 nucleotides read TGTGCCAGCAGCTTATCGGCAGGGGGAAGAAACACTGAAGCTTTCTTT.

This chain connects TRBV10-3 to TRBJ2-7; 11 bases fit TRBD1. Losses at the gene ends were 2 bases for V and 2 bases for J; bases not matched to a gene: 5. The germline CDR1 and CDR2 sequences are ENHRY and SYGVKD. The CDR3 spans 16 residues. This CDR3 is CAISEPGGQGAYEQYF. In DNA form, the CDR3 reads TGTGCCATCAGTGAGCCCGGGGGACAGGGGGCCTACGAGCAGTACTTC.

The chain couples TRBV11-3 to TRBJ1-5, with D possibly matching TRBD1 (5 bases). The CDR3 loop spans 12 amino acids. V was cut by 10 bases and J by 6 bases, with 13 bases left in between. The germline V gene encodes CDR1 SGHNT and CDR2 YENEEA. The CDR3 region has the DNA TGTGCCATCCCGGGGCAGAGTCAGCCCCAGCATTTT. It specifies CAIPGQSQPQHF. The full variable domain, completed using reference TRBV11-3 and TRBJ1-5, is EAGVVQSPRYKIIEKKQPVAFWCNPISGHNTLYWYLQNLGQGPELLIRYENEEAVDDSQLPKDRFSAERLKGVDSTLKIQPAELGDSAVYLCAIPGQSQPQHFGDGTRLSIL.

This rearrangement joins TRBV6-5 to TRBJ2-1; 7 bases match TRBD2. Germline V CDR1 and CDR2: MNHEY, SVGAGI. The CDR3 has 15 residues. V trimming: 6 bases; J trimming: 2 bases; junction bases outside the gene matches: 7. The CDR3 bases are TGTGCCAGCAGGATCGGACTAGGACCCTACAATGAGCAGTTCTTC. Encoded protein: CASRIGLGPYNEQFF.

The chain links TRBV6-5 to TRBJ1-5, with TRBD1 matching 9 bases. J gave up 2 bases and V 8 bases, and 7 bases lay outside the gene matches. Germline loops: CDR1 MNHEY, CDR2 SVGAGI. The CDR3 has 15 residues. The CDR3 reads CASGQGIGGNQPQHF. CDR3 in DNA: TGTGCCAGCGGACAGGGGATCGGCGGCAATCAGCCCCAGCATTTT.

V usage is TRBV7-3 and J usage is TRBJ1-1, with D possibly TRBD1 on 6 matching bases. Trimming pared 5 bases from V and 1 base from J, leaving 8 bases between. Germline assignment: CDR1 SGHTA and CDR2 FQGTGA. CDR3 length: 13 amino acids. As DNA, the CDR3 is TGTGCCAGCAGCCCGACAGGGAACACTGAAGCTTTCTTT. As protein: CASSPTGNTEAFF.

V gene TRBV7-2 combines with J gene TRBJ1-1; 9 bases are a match to TRBD1. This CDR3 spans 17 amino acids. The junction had 10 bases not matched to a gene; V was cut back by 1 base and J by 4 bases. The V gene's germline CDR1 is SGHTA and CDR2 FQGNSA. The CDR3 loop is CASSLVGTGGRPTEAFF. CDR3 DNA: TGTGCCAGCAGCTTAGTGGGTACAGGGGGCCGACCCACTGAAGCTTTCTTT.